The entry that follows covers one T cell receptor (beta chain) sequence. Its specificity is not known. The source of the sample is a study of chemoradiotherapy in HPV16-positive cancers. On the study more broadly: A couple of HPV16-positive patients' cells yielded candidate HPV-specific clones and common motifs. Findings of the study overall: In HPV16-positive patients, HPV-responsive T-cell expansion tracked better recurrence-free survival. Candidate HPV-specific clones and E7-related TCR motifs grew in tumor during treatment.

The V end lost 1 base, the J end lost 4 bases, and 11 bases lay between the germline ends. The CDR3 contains 15 residues. CDR1 is SGHDT and CDR2 is YYEEEE in the germline V gene. Samples were taken several times over chemoradiotherapy. Produced via immunoSEQ multiplex PCR; TCRdb's table is partial and in-frame only. The table has 13,000 or so clones, roughly 90% seen once. The material sequenced was blood, taken from a patient who underwent chemoradiotherapy. This receptor was identified in a human donor with HPV-associated anogenital cancer. This chain links TRBV5-6 with TRBJ1-4; D ambiguous. The CDR3: CASSLYLTGNEKLFF. CDR3 nucleotides: TGTGCCAGCAGCTTGTATTTGACGGGTAATGAAAAACTGTTTTTT.